One sample yielded the 3 T cell receptor beta chains listed below, sequenced in a study of T cells in Graves' hyperthyroidism and ophthalmopathy. RNA transcripts were the template for amplifying TCR beta CDR3 regions. First-round RT-PCR targeting the TCR CDR3 was performed with the HTBI primer set. One entry per CDR3 protein, called by TCRdb with MiXCR from the multiplex PCR reads. The repertoire includes around 700,000 distinct CDR3 sequences, about 35% of them detected once, and around a third sits in the top ten. Sequencing was performed on blood. The receptor set was obtained from a woman in her thirties or forties with Graves' hyperthyroidism.

For this clonotype: Germline and junction disagree at one end, which may indicate a read error. V and J are TRBV7-9 and TRBJ2-5, with D tentatively TRBD1 or TRBD2 (5 bases each). Per the germline V gene, CDR1 is SEHNR and CDR2 is FQNEAQ (reference sequence). There are 16 residues in the CDR3. CDR3 sequence (DNA): TGTGCCAGCAGCCAATTGAAAGGGACCCTTCAAGGGACCCAGTACTTC. Its protein product is CASSQLKGTLQGTQYF.

This clonotype was counted only a few times. This sequence joins TRBV7-2 and TRBJ1-1, with D uncertain. This CDR3 has 18 residues. Deletions cut 3 bases from V and 0 bases from J, with 20 bases between. Germline values: CDR1 SGHTA, CDR2 FQGNSA. Written as DNA, the CDR3 is TGTGCCAGCAGCTTCCCTACGGGAGTTGGCGCCTTGAACACTGAAGCTTTCTTT. As protein: CASSFPTGVGALNTEAFF. Full variable domain (missing parts from reference TRBV7-2 and TRBJ1-1): GAGVSQSPSNKVTEKGKDVELRCDPISGHTALYWYRQSLGQGLEFLIYFQGNSAPDKSGLPSDRFSAERTGGSVSTLTIQRTQQEDSAVYLCASSFPTGVGALNTEAFFGQGTRLTVV.

Notes on this clonotype: This may be a read error, as it is one base from a much larger clone. The rearrangement joins TRBV12-3 or TRBV12-4 to TRBJ2-5; 7 nucleotides align to TRBD2. This CDR3 spans 12 amino acids. The ends lost 8 bases at V and 4 bases at J; junction bases unmatched: 4. DNA of the CDR3: TGTGCCAGCGGGGACTACGGAGAGACCCAGTACTTC. Translating gives CASGDYGETQYF.